A single T cell receptor (beta chain) is shown here with its context. What it binds is unknown. The data stem from a study of Ad26.COV2.S vaccination and SARS-CoV-2 variants. Across the study: Donor was assigned to the Ad26.COV2.S arm of trial COV1001. Study-level points and caveats: Reports say spike-specific CD8+ and CD4+ T cell responses covered substantial breadth after vaccination.

Profiled with immunoSEQ multiplex PCR; TCRdb holds only in-frame clones, not every one. The data contain around 380,000 clones, 80% to 90% of them singletons. The CDR3 extends over 15 amino acids. Germline V CDR1 and CDR2: SGHVS, FQNEAQ. Unmatched junction bases numbered 9, after V lost 4 bases and J lost 5 bases. Noted treatment: some 20 received Ad26.COV2.S at low or high dose, single or two shots; five or six received placebo; per-sample allocation not given. Samples were taken on day 63 after the first vaccine or placebo injection. In Boston, the donor was an adult between 18-55 years of age. Sequenced here: peripheral blood, sampled in a trial of Ad26.COV2.S vaccine versus placebo. This clonotype was obtained from a person aged 18-60 years who received the Ad26.COV2.S COVID-19 vaccine or a placebo. The chain has TRBV7-8 and TRBJ1-2; 8 bases line up with TRBD1. The DNA for the CDR3 is TGTGCCAGCAGCTCCCGGACAGGGTTGGATTATGGCTACACCTTC. Its translation: CASSSRTGLDYGYTF. The complete variable domain, with remaining parts taken from reference TRBV7-8 and TRBJ1-2, reads GAGVSQSPRYKVAKRGQDVALRCDPISGHVSLFWYQQALGQGPEFLTYFQNEAQLDKSGLPSDRFFAERPEGSVSTLKIQRTQQEDSAVYLCASSSRTGLDYGYTFGSGTRLTVV.